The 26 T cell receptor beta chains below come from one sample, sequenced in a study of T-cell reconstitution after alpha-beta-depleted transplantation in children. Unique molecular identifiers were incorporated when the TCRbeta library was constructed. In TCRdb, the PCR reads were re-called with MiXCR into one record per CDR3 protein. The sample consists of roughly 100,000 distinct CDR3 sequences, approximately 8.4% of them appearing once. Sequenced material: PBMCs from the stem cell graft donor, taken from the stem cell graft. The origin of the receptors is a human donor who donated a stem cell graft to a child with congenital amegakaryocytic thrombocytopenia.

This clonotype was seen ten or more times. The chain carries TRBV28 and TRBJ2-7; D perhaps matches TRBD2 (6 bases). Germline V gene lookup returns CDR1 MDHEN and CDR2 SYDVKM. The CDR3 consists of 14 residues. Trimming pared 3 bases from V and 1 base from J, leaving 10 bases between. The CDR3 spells CASSLGLASYEQYF. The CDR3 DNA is TGTGCCAGCAGTTTGGGGCTAGCGTCCTACGAGCAGTACTTC.

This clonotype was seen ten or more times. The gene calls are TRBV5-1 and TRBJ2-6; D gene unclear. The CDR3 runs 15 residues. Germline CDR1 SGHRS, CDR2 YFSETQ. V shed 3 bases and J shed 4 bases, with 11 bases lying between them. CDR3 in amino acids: CASSSRLGGANVLTF. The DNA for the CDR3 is TGCGCCAGCAGCTCGAGACTGGGCGGGGCCAACGTCCTGACTTTC.

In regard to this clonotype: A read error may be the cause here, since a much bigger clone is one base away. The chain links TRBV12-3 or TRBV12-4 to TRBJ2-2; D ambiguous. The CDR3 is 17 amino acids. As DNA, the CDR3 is TGTACCAGCAGCCCCCTTAGACGGTCTACTAACACCGGGGAGCTGTTTTTT. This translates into CTSSPLRRSTNTGELFF.

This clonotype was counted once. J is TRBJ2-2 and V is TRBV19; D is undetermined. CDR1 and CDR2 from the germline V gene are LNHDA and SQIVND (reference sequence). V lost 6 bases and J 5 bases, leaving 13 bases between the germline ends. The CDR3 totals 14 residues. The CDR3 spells CASSQNTGTGELFF. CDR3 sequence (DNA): TGTGCCAGTAGCCAGAACACGGGTACCGGGGAGCTGTTTTTT.

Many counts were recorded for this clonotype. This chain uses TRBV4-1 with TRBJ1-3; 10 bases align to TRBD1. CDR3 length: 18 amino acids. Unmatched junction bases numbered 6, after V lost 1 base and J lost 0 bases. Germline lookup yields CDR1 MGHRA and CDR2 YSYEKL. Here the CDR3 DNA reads TGCGCCAGCAGCCAAGTTTCGGGACAGGGGCACTCTGGAAACACCATATATTTT. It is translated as CASSQVSGQGHSGNTIYF.

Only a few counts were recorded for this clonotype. The CDR3 nucleotides are TGTGCCAGCAGCCCGGGACGGTATAATTCACCCCTCCACTTT. Its protein product is CASSPGRYNSPLHF. The chain carries TRBV7-6 and TRBJ1-6, with TRBD1 as a possible D gene (5 bases). This CDR3 is 14 amino acids long. Trimming cost V 5 bases and J 4 bases, with 9 bases left between them. The germline gives CDR1 SGHVS, CDR2 FNYEAQ.

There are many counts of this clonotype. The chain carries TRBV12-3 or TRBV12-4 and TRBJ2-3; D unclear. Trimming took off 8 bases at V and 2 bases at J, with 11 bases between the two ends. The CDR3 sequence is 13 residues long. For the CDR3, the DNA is TGTGCCAGCCGTGGGGAAATCACAGATACGCAGTATTTT. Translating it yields CASRGEITDTQYF.

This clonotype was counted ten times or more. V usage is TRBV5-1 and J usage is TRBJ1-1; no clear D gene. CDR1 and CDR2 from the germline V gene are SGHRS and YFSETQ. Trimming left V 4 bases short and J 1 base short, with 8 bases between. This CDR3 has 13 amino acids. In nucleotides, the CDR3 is TGCGCCAGCAGCGAAACAGCGAACACTGAAGCTTTCTTT. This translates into CASSETANTEAFF.

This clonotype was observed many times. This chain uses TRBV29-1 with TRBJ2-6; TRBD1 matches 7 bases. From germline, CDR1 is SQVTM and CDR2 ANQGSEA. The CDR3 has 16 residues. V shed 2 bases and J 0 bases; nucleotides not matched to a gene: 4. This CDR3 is CSVESSGGSGANVLTF. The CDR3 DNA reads TGCAGCGTTGAATCGTCAGGGGGCTCTGGGGCCAACGTCCTGACTTTC.

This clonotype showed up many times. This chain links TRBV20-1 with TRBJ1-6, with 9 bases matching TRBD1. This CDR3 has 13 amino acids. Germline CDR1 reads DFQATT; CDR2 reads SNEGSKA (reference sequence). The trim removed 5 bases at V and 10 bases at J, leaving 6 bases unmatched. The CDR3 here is CSAWDRVGSPLHF. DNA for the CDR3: TGCAGTGCTTGGGACAGGGTCGGGTCACCCCTCCACTTT.

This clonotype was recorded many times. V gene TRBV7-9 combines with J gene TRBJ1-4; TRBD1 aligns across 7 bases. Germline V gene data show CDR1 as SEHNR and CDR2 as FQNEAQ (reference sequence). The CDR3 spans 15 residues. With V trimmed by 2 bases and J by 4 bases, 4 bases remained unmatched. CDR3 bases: TGTGCCAGCAGCTTAAGGGACAGTAATAATGAAAAACTGTTTTTT. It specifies CASSLRDSNNEKLFF.

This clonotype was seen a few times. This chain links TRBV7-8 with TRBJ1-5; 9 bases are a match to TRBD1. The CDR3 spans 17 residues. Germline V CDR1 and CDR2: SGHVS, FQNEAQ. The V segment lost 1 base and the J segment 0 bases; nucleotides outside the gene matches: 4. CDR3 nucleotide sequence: TGTGCCAGCAGCTTAGGACAGGGGGGTTATAGCAATCAGCCCCAGCATTTT. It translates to CASSLGQGGYSNQPQHF.

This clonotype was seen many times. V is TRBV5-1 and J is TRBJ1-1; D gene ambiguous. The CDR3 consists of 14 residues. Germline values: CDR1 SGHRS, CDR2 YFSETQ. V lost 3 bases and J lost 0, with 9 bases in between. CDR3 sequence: CASSWEDMNTEAFF. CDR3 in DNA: TGCGCCAGCAGCTGGGAGGATATGAACACTGAAGCTTTCTTT. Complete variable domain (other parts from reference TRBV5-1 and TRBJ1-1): KAGVTQTPRYLIKTRGQQVTLSCSPISGHRSVSWYQQTPGQGLQFLFEYFSETQRNKGNFPGRFSGRQFSNSRSEMNVSTLELGDSALYLCASSWEDMNTEAFFGQGTRLTVV.

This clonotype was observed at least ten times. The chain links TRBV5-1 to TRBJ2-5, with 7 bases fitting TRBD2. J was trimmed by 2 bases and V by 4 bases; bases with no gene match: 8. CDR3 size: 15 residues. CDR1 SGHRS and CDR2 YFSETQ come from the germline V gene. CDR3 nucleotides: TGCGCCAGCAGCGGATCAACGGGGGGACAAGAGACCCAGTACTTC. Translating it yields CASSGSTGGQETQYF.

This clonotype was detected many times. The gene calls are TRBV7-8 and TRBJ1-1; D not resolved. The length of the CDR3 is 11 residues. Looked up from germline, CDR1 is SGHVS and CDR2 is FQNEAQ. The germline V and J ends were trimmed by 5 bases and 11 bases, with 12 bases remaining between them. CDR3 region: CASSPADRAFF. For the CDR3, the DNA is TGTGCCAGCAGCCCAGCAGATAGGGCTTTCTTT. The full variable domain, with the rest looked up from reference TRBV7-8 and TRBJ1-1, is GAGVSQSPRYKVAKRGQDVALRCDPISGHVSLFWYQQALGQGPEFLTYFQNEAQLDKSGLPSDRFFAERPEGSVSTLKIQRTQQEDSAVYLCASSPADRAFFGQGTRLTVV.

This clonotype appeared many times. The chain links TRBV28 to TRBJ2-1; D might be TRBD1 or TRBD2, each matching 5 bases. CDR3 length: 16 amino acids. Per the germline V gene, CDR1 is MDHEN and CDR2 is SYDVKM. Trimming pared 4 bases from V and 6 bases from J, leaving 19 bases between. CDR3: CASSSPAGTDGNEQFF. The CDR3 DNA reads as TGTGCCAGCAGTTCCCCCGCCGGGACGGATGGCAATGAGCAGTTCTTC. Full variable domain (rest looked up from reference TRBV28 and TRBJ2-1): DVKVTQSSRYLVKRTGEKVFLECVQDMDHENMFWYRQDPGLGLRLIYFSYDVKMKEKGDIPEGYSVSREKKERFSLILESASTNQTSMYLCASSSPAGTDGNEQFFGPGTRLTVL.

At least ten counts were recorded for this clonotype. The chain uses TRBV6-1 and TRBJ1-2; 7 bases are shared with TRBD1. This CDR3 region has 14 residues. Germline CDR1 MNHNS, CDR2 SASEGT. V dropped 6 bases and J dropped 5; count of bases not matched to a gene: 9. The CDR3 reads CASSWGTASYGYTF. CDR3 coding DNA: TGTGCCAGCAGCTGGGGGACAGCAAGTTATGGCTACACCTTC.

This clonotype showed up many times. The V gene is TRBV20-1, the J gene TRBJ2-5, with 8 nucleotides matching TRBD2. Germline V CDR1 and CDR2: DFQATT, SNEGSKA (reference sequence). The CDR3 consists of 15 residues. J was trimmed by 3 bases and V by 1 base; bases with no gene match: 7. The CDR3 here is CSARGGAGDKETQYF. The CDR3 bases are TGCAGTGCTAGAGGGGGAGCGGGGGATAAAGAGACCCAGTACTTC.

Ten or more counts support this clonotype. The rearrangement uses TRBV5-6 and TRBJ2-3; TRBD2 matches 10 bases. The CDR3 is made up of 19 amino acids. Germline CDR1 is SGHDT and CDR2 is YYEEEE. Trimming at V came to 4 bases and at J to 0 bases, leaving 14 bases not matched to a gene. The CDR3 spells CASSLTLAGRIQSTDTQYF. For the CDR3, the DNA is TGTGCCAGCAGCCTGACACTAGCGGGGCGGATTCAAAGCACAGATACGCAGTATTTT.

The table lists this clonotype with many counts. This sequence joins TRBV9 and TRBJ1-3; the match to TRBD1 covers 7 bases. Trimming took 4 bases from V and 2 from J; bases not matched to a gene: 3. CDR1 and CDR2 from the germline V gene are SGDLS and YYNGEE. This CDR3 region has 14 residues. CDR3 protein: CASSFDRAGNTIYF. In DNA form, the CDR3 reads TGTGCCAGCAGCTTCGACAGGGCTGGAAACACCATATATTTT.

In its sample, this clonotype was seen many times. The CDR3 reads CSASAGAQPGTDTQYF. The CDR3 DNA reads as TGCAGTGCTAGTGCGGGGGCCCAGCCTGGGACAGATACGCAGTATTTT. The V and J genes are TRBV20-1 and TRBJ2-3; possible D gene TRBD2, 7 bases. Germline CDR1 and CDR2: DFQATT and SNEGSKA (reference sequence). The ends were cut back, 3 bases at V and 3 bases at J, with 19 bases in the middle. The CDR3 sequence is 16 residues long.

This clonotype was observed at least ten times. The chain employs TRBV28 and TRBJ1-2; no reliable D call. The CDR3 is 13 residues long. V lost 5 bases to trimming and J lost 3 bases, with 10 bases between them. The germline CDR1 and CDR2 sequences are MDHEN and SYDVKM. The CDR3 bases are TGTGCCAGCAGTCTTCGGGGTTACTATGGCTACACCTTC. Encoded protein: CASSLRGYYGYTF.

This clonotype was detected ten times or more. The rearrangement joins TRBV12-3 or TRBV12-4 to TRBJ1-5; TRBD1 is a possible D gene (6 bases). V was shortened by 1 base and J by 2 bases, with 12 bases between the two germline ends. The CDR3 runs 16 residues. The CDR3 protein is CASSLGGGLGNQPQHF. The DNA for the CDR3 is TGTGCCAGCAGTTTAGGTGGGGGGCTAGGCAATCAGCCCCAGCATTTT.

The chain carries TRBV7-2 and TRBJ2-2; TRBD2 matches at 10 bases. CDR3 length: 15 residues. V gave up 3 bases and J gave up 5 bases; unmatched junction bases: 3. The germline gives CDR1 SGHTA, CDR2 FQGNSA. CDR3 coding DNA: TGTGCCAGCAGCTTTTGGACTAGCGGAACCGGGGAGCTGTTTTTT. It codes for CASSFWTSGTGELFF.

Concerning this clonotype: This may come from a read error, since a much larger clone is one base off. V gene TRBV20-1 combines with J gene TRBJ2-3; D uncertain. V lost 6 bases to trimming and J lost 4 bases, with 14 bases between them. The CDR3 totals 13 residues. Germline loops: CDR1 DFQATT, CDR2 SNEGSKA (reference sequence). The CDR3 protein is CSAKGHGADTQYF. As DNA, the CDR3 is TGCAGTGCCAAGGGTCATGGAGCAGATACGCAGTATTTT.

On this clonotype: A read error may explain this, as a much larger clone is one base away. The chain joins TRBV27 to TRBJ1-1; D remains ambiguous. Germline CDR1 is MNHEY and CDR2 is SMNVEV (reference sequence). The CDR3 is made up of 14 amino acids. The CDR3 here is CASSLFPSNAEAFF. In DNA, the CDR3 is TGTGCCAGCAGTTTATTCCCATCGAACGCTGAAGCTTTCTTT.